This T cell receptor (beta chain) derives from a study of T cell responses to AZD1222 COVID-19 vaccine. There are 12 residues in the CDR3. The V end lost 3 bases, the J end lost 6 bases, and 9 bases lay between the germline ends. Germline V lookup: CDR1 KGHSH, CDR2 LQKENI. On this clone: What it binds is unknown.

Measured with immunoSEQ multiplex PCR; TCRdb has only the in-frame clones, and not every one. The table records approximately 110,000 clones, around 90% of them present only once. Notes on the study in general: Repertoires in all cases were sampled only once the peak T cell response had passed. Targeting of unmutated variant regions was reportedly seen in nearly half of spike-specific TCRs.

The sample was peripheral blood, taken on day 0 of AZD1222 vaccination. V gene TRBV18 combines with J gene TRBJ2-7, with a possible D match to TRBD2 (5 bases). The origin of this receptor is an adult in good health. CDR3 sequence reads: CASSPSRGEQYF. The CDR3 bases are TGTGCCAGCTCACCCTCTCGGGGCGAGCAGTACTTC.